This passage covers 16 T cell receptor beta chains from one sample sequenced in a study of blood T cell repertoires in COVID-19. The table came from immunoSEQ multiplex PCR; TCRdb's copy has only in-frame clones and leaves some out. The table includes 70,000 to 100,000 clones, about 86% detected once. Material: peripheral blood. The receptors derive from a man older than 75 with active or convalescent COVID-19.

CDR3 sequence: CAISEEGRLNNEQFF. In DNA form, the CDR3 reads TGTGCCATCAGTGAGGAGGGTCGCTTAAACAATGAGCAGTTCTTC. The V gene is TRBV10-3, the J gene TRBJ2-1, with a weak D call TRBD2 (5 bases). Germline assignment: CDR1 ENHRY and CDR2 SYGVKD. V lost 2 bases and J 5 bases, leaving 13 bases between the germline ends. The CDR3 loop spans 15 amino acids.

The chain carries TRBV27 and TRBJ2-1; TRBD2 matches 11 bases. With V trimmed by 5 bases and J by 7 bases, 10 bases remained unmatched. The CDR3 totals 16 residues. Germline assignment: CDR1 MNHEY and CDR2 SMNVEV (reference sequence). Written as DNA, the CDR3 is TGTGCCAGCAGTCCCCTCGTAGCGGGAGGGATAAATGAGCAGTTCTTC. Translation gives CASSPLVAGGINEQFF.

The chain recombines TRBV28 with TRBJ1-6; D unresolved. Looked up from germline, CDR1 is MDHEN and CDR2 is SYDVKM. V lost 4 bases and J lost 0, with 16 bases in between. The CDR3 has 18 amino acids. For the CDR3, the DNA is TGTGCCAGCAGTTCCCCGGCGGTCTCCAGCTCCTATAATTCACCCCTCCACTTT. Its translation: CASSSPAVSSSYNSPLHF.

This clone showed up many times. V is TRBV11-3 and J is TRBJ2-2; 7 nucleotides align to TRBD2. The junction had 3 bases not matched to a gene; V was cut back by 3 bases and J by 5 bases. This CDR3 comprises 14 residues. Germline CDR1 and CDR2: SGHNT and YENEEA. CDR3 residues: CASSLGGRTGELFF. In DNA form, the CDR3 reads TGTGCCAGCAGCTTGGGCGGGAGAACCGGGGAGCTGTTTTTT.

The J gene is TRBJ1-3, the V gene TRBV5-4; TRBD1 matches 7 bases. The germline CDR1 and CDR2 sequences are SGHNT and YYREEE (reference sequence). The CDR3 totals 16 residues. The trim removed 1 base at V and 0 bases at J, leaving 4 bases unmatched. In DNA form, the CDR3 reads TGTGCCAGCAGCTTGCAGGGGGTCTTCTCTGGAAACACCATATATTTT. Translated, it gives CASSLQGVFSGNTIYF.

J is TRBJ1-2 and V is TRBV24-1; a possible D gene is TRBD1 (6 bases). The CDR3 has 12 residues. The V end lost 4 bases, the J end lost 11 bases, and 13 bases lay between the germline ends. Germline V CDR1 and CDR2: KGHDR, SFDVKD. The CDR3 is CATSESGQPYTF. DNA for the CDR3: TGTGCCACCAGTGAATCCGGACAGCCGTACACCTTC.

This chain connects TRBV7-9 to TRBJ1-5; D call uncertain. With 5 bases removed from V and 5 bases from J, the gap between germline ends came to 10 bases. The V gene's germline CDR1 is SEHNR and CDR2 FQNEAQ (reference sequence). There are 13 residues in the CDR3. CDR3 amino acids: CASSTRGDQPQHF. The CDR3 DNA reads TGTGCCAGCAGCACCCGTGGAGATCAGCCCCAGCATTTT. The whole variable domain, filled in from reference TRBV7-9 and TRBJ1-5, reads DTGVSQNPRHKITKRGQNVTFRCDPISEHNRLYWYRQTLGQGPEFLTYFQNEAQLEKSRLLSDRFSAERPKGSFSTLEIQRTEQGDSAMYLCASSTRGDQPQHFGDGTRLSIL.

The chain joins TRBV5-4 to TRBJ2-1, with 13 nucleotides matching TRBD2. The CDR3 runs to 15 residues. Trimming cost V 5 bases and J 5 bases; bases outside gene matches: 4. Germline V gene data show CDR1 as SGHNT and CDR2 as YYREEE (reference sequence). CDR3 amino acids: CASRSGLAGDNEQFF. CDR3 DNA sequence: TGTGCCAGCAGATCTGGACTAGCGGGAGACAATGAGCAGTTCTTC.

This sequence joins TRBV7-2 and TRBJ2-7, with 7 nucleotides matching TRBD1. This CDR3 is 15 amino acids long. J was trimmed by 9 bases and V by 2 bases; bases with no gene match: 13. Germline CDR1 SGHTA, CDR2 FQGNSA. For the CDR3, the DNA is TGTGCCAGCAGCTTATCGTGGGCAGGGGGAAATCCGCAGTACTTC. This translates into CASSLSWAGGNPQYF.

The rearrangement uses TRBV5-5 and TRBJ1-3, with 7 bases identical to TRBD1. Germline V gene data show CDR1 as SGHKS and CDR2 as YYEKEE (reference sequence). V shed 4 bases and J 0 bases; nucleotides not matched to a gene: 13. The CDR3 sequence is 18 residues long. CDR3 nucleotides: TGTGCCAGCAGCACGAGACAGGGAGAGTGGGGCTCTGGAAACACCATATATTTT. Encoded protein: CASSTRQGEWGSGNTIYF. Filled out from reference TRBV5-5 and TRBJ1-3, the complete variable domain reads DAGVTQSPTHLIKTRGQQVTLRCSPISGHKSVSWYQQVLGQGPQFIFQYYEKEERGRGNFPDRFSARQFPNYSSELNVNALLLGDSALYLCASSTRQGEWGSGNTIYFGEGSWLTVV.

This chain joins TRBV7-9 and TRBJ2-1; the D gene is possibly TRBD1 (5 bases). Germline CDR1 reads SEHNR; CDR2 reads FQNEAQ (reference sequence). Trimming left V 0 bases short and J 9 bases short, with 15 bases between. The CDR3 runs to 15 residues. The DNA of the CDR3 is TGTGCCAGCAGCTTAGCACCGTCCAGGGTGCGTGAGCAGTTCTTC. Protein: CASSLAPSRVREQFF.

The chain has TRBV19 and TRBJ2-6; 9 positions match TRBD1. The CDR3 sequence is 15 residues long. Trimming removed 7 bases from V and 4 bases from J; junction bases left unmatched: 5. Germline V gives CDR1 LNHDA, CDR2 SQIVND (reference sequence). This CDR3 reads CASKTGGSGANVLTF. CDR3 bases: TGTGCCAGTAAAACAGGGGGCTCCGGGGCCAACGTCCTGACTTTC.

CDR3 in DNA: TGTGCCAGCAGAACAGGACAGGGTCGAACCGGGGAGCTGTTTTTT. It specifies CASRTGQGRTGELFF. The V gene is TRBV7-2, the J gene TRBJ2-2, with 8 bases aligning to TRBD1. The V gene end was trimmed by 6 bases and the J gene end by 5 bases; junction bases not matched to a gene: 8. The CDR3 covers 15 residues. The germline V gene has CDR1 SGHTA and CDR2 FQGNSA.

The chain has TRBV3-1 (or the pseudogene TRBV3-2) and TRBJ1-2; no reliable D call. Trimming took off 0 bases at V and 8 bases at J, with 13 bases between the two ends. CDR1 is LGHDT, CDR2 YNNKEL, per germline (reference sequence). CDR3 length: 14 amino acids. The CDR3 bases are TGTGCCAGCAGCCAAGATTCAAAAGGGAGGGGCTACACCTTC. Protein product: CASSQDSKGRGYTF.

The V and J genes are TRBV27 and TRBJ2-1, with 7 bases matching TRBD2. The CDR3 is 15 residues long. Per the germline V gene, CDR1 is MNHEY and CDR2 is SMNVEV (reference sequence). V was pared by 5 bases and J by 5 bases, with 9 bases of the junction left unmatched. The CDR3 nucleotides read TGTGCCAGCAGTAAAACTAGCGAAATTAACAATGAGCAGTTCTTC. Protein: CASSKTSEINNEQFF.

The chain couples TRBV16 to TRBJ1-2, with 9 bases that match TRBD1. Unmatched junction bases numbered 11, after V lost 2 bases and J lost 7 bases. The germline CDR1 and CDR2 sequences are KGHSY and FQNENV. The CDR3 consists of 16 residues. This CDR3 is CASSQIQTGGSRGYTF. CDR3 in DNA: TGTGCCAGCAGCCAAATACAGACAGGGGGTAGTCGTGGCTACACCTTC.